Listed here is a single T cell receptor beta chain. Healthy bone marrow donors made up the donors. Donors were ostensibly healthy at sampling, although undocumented immune exposures were probable. Germline V CDR1 and CDR2: KGHSH, LQKENI. The CDR3 extends over 16 amino acids. Unmatched junction bases numbered 5, after V lost 2 bases and J lost 0 bases. A multiplex PCR was run with 60 Vbeta primers and 13 Jbeta primers. TCRdb keeps only in-frame clones here, not all; method: immunoSEQ multiplex PCR. The sample holds 120,000 or so clones; roughly 78% are singletons and the top ten take approximately 10%. These data are taken from a study of cytomegalovirus exposure and HLA in healthy donors. Study background: Early release data held 85 million to 95 million unique TCRs from HLA-typed donors.

The rearrangement uses TRBV18 and TRBJ1-1, with 8 bases lining up with TRBD1. The source material was PBMCs. The clonotype was recovered from a man younger than 45 in good health and CMV-seropositive. In DNA, the CDR3 is TGTGCCAGCTCACCAGAGACAGGGGCCCTGAACACTGAAGCTTTCTTT. It encodes CASSPETGALNTEAFF.